This is a list of T cell receptor beta chains from one sample in a study of pediatric ulcerative colitis. The protocol was immunoSEQ multiplex PCR, while the TCRdb copy is restricted to in-frame clones and leaves out a portion. The table has 25,000 to 35,000 clones, roughly four fifths seen once; the top ten hold roughly 4.3%. The sequencing input was blood. These receptors were taken from a boy between 10 and 17 years old with severe ulcerative colitis. CDR3s include the opening cysteine and the closing phenylalanine or tryptophan. A D gene is named only where the DNA matches it firmly. Clone size appears in some rows only: once, few, many, or a class for an expanded clone.

CDR3 DNA: TGTGCCAGCAGCGTAGAGGGTAGCGGATGGACAGATACGCAGTATTTT
CDR3 protein: CASSVEGSGWTDTQYF
V gene: TRBV9
clone size: once
J gene: TRBJ2-3
D gene: .

CDR3 DNA: TGTGCCAGCAGCTTAGCCAGGGCGACCTACGAGCAGTACTTC
CDR3 protein: CASSLARATYEQYF
V gene: TRBV11-2
clone size: .
J gene: TRBJ2-7
D gene: .

CDR3 DNA: TGTGCCAGCAGTCAGTCTTCCTACAATGAGCAGTTCTTC
CDR3 protein: CASSQSSYNEQFF
V gene: TRBV7-9
clone size: .
J gene: TRBJ2-1
D gene: .

CDR3 DNA: TGTGCCAGCGGGACAGGGTCATCTGGAAACACCATATATTTT
CDR3 protein: CASGTGSSGNTIYF
V gene: TRBV27
clone size: .
J gene: TRBJ1-3
D gene: TRBD1

CDR3 DNA: TGTGCCAGCTCACCGCGGCTAACTGAGCAGTTCTTC
CDR3 protein: CASSPRLTEQFF
V gene: TRBV18
clone size: .
J gene: TRBJ2-1
D gene: .

CDR3 DNA: TGCACCAGCAGCCAAGAGTCAAATTCACCCCTCCACTTT
CDR3 protein: CTSSQESNSPLHF
V gene: TRBV1
clone size: few
J gene: TRBJ1-6
D gene: .

CDR3 DNA: TGTGCCAGCTCACCGGGGAGGTTGGTCTCTGGAAACACCATATATTTT
CDR3 protein: CASSPGRLVSGNTIYF
V gene: TRBV18
clone size: .
J gene: TRBJ1-3
D gene: .

CDR3 DNA: TGTGCCAGCAGTGCCGGCCTTCTACCCTCCACTGAAGCTTTCTTT
CDR3 protein: CASSAGLLPSTEAFF
V gene: TRBV9
clone size: once
J gene: TRBJ1-1
D gene: .

CDR3 DNA: TGTGCCAGCAGCCTCAATCCAACTAATGAAAAACTGTTTTTT
CDR3 protein: CASSLNPTNEKLFF
V gene: TRBV6-5
clone size: .
J gene: TRBJ1-4
D gene: .

CDR3 DNA: TGTGCCAGCAGCTTAGCCGTCGGGGGGGCCTCAGATACGCAGTATTTT
CDR3 protein: CASSLAVGGASDTQYF
V gene: TRBV7-8
clone size: .
J gene: TRBJ2-3
D gene: TRBD2

CDR3 DNA: TGTGCCAGCAGCCCCGGGGGGACTGAAGCTTTCTTT
CDR3 protein: CASSPGGTEAFF
V gene: TRBV6-5
clone size: .
J gene: TRBJ1-1
D gene: .

CDR3 DNA: TGTGCCTGGAACGGTGTTTACTATGGCTACACCTTC
CDR3 protein: CAWNGVYYGYTF
V gene: TRBV30
clone size: .
J gene: TRBJ1-2
D gene: .

CDR3 DNA: TGTGCCAGCAGACCACCGGGACAGGAAGCTTTCTTT
CDR3 protein: CASRPPGQEAFF
V gene: TRBV6-6
clone size: few
J gene: TRBJ1-1
D gene: TRBD1

CDR3 DNA: TGTGCCAGCAGCTTGAGACCGACAGGACCTGGAAACACCATATATTTT
CDR3 protein: CASSLRPTGPGNTIYF
V gene: TRBV5-6
clone size: .
J gene: TRBJ1-3
D gene: .

CDR3 DNA: TGTGCCAGCAGCTTAGACTTCTCACAAGAGACCCAGTACTTC
CDR3 protein: CASSLDFSQETQYF
V gene: TRBV11-2
clone size: .
J gene: TRBJ2-5
D gene: .

CDR3 DNA: TGTGCCAGTAGTATATATGGGGGGCGCAACTATGGCTACACCTTC
CDR3 protein: CASSIYGGRNYGYTF
V gene: TRBV19
clone size: .
J gene: TRBJ1-2
D gene: .

CDR3 DNA: TGTGCCAGCAGCTTAGTATCGGGAGCCAACACCGGGGAGCTGTTTTTT
CDR3 protein: CASSLVSGANTGELFF
V gene: TRBV7-6
clone size: .
J gene: TRBJ2-2
D gene: .

CDR3 DNA: TGTGCCAGCAGCCCATTAGGGAGGGACACCTCACCGAACTTC
CDR3 protein: CASSPLGRDTSPNF
V gene: TRBV28
clone size: .
J gene: TRBJ1-2
D gene: .

CDR3 DNA: TGTGCCAGCAGTGAGGACAGCTCTGGAAACACCATATATTTT
CDR3 protein: CASSEDSSGNTIYF
V gene: TRBV6-1
clone size: .
J gene: TRBJ1-3
D gene: .

CDR3 DNA: TGTGCCACCCGCGTGGGGGGTTCCCCCTATAATTCACCCCTCCACTTT
CDR3 protein: CATRVGGSPYNSPLHF
V gene: TRBV15
clone size: .
J gene: TRBJ1-6
D gene: .

CDR3 DNA: TGTGCCAGCAGTTACCTAGTCCCGCTTCCGAGGGGGGACACTGAAGCTTTCTTT
CDR3 protein: CASSYLVPLPRGDTEAFF
V gene: TRBV27
clone size: .
J gene: TRBJ1-1
D gene: .

CDR3 DNA: TGTGCCAGCTCACCCATATCGACTAGCACAGATACGCAGTATTTT
CDR3 protein: CASSPISTSTDTQYF
V gene: TRBV18
clone size: .
J gene: TRBJ2-3
D gene: .

CDR3 DNA: TGTGCCAGCAGCTTAGAGCTCGGTGGAAACACCATATATTTT
CDR3 protein: CASSLELGGNTIYF
V gene: TRBV7-9
clone size: .
J gene: TRBJ1-3
D gene: .

CDR3 DNA: TGTGCCAGCAGCCTGCTCCAGGGGCGGAGGGGTGCTGAAAAACTGTTTTTT
CDR3 protein: CASSLLQGRRGAEKLFF
V gene: TRBV7-9
clone size: once
J gene: TRBJ1-4
D gene: .

CDR3 DNA: TGTGCCAGCAGTGGGCGGACAGGGGGGAGCACCGGGGAGCTGTTTTTT
CDR3 protein: CASSGRTGGSTGELFF
V gene: TRBV25-1
clone size: .
J gene: TRBJ2-2
D gene: TRBD1

CDR3 DNA: TGTGCCTGGGGCAGTGATCGGGAAAAACTGTTTTTT
CDR3 protein: CAWGSDREKLFF
V gene: TRBV30
clone size: .
J gene: TRBJ1-4
D gene: .

CDR3 DNA: TGTGCCAGCAGTTTAAAGACAGGGGGCTCTGGGGCCAACGTCCTGACTTTC
CDR3 protein: CASSLKTGGSGANVLTF
V gene: TRBV28
clone size: .
J gene: TRBJ2-6
D gene: TRBD1

CDR3 DNA: TGTGCCAGCAGCTCCCTGGTCTGGAGGGGCCCCTCTGGAAACACCATATATTTT
CDR3 protein: CASSSLVWRGPSGNTIYF
V gene: TRBV13
clone size: .
J gene: TRBJ1-3
D gene: .

CDR3 DNA: TGTGCCAGCAGCTTAGCCGTTCGGGCAGGGACGAGCGAAGCTTTCTTT
CDR3 protein: CASSLAVRAGTSEAFF
V gene: TRBV7-9
clone size: few
J gene: TRBJ1-1
D gene: .

CDR3 DNA: TGTGCCAGAAGGGAGGATCCCTACACTGAAGCTTTCTTT
CDR3 protein: CARREDPYTEAFF
V gene: TRBV5-3
clone size: few
J gene: TRBJ1-1
D gene: .

CDR3 DNA: TGTGCCAGCAGTTACTCGAATCCGGGGAGCTACGAGCAGTACTTC
CDR3 protein: CASSYSNPGSYEQYF
V gene: TRBV6-5
clone size: .
J gene: TRBJ2-7
D gene: .

CDR3 DNA: TGTGCCAGCAGTGAAGGGGACAGGGACAATGAGCAGTTCTTC
CDR3 protein: CASSEGDRDNEQFF
V gene: TRBV25-1
clone size: .
J gene: TRBJ2-1
D gene: TRBD1

CDR3 DNA: TGCGCCAGCAGGGCAAACGTGGATTCACCCCTCCACTTT
CDR3 protein: CASRANVDSPLHF
V gene: TRBV10-1
clone size: few
J gene: TRBJ1-6
D gene: .

CDR3 DNA: TGTGCCAGCAGTTTGAAACGTCAGGGCACCTACGAGCAGTACTTC
CDR3 protein: CASSLKRQGTYEQYF
V gene: TRBV27
clone size: .
J gene: TRBJ2-7
D gene: .

CDR3 DNA: TGTGCCAGCAGCTTGACAGGGGGCAAGGGAGGCTACACCTTC
CDR3 protein: CASSLTGGKGGYTF
V gene: TRBV5-4
clone size: few
J gene: TRBJ1-2
D gene: TRBD1

CDR3 DNA: TGTGCCAGCAGTGAAGGATCAGGGTCAAGTGGAAACACCATATATTTT
CDR3 protein: CASSEGSGSSGNTIYF
V gene: TRBV6-1
clone size: .
J gene: TRBJ1-3
D gene: .

CDR3 DNA: TGTGCCAGTAGTATAGCCCTTCCGGGACAGGGCTACGAGCAGTACTTC
CDR3 protein: CASSIALPGQGYEQYF
V gene: TRBV19
clone size: medium-sized
J gene: TRBJ2-7
D gene: TRBD1

CDR3 DNA: TGTGCCAGCAGCTTATGGGACCCCGGGACGGAGCAGTTCTTC
CDR3 protein: CASSLWDPGTEQFF
V gene: TRBV7-2
clone size: .
J gene: TRBJ2-1
D gene: .

CDR3 DNA: TGTGCCAGCAGTTCTCCCCCGCAGGGGTTGAACTACGAGCAGTACTTC
CDR3 protein: CASSSPPQGLNYEQYF
V gene: TRBV6-5
clone size: .
J gene: TRBJ2-7
D gene: .

CDR3 DNA: TGTGCCAGCAGCTTAGTTTGGGAGACCCAGTACTTC
CDR3 protein: CASSLVWETQYF
V gene: TRBV7-8
clone size: .
J gene: TRBJ2-5
D gene: .

CDR3 DNA: TGTGCCAGCAGCGTAGGTGGGCCCGGGGAGCTGTTTTTT
CDR3 protein: CASSVGGPGELFF
V gene: TRBV9
clone size: .
J gene: TRBJ2-2
D gene: .

CDR3 DNA: TGTGCCAGCAGTTACTCGATGGTTTACAATGAGCAGTTCTTC
CDR3 protein: CASSYSMVYNEQFF
V gene: TRBV6-6
clone size: .
J gene: TRBJ2-1
D gene: .

CDR3 DNA: TGTGCCAGCAGCTTTTTAGGTATTCGGGACAGCCCCACTTTGGGCGCGCAGTATTTT
CDR3 protein: CASSFLGIRDSPTLGAQYF
V gene: TRBV7-9
clone size: .
J gene: TRBJ2-3
D gene: TRBD1

CDR3 DNA: TGCAGCGCTGCCCGGACAGGGGGCTACGAGCAGTACTTC
CDR3 protein: CSAARTGGYEQYF
V gene: TRBV29-1
clone size: once
J gene: TRBJ2-7
D gene: TRBD1

CDR3 DNA: TGTGCCAGCAGCCTAAAGGCGGACAGCATAGCTCCGCAGTATTTT
CDR3 protein: CASSLKADSIAPQYF
V gene: TRBV7-2
clone size: .
J gene: TRBJ2-3
D gene: .

CDR3 DNA: TGTGCCAGCAGCTTGGCGCAGAAGAACACCGGGGAGCTGTTTTTT
CDR3 protein: CASSLAQKNTGELFF
V gene: TRBV5-4
clone size: .
J gene: TRBJ2-2
D gene: .

CDR3 DNA: TGTGCCAGCTCACCAAACAGGTACCAAGAGACCCAGTACTTC
CDR3 protein: CASSPNRYQETQYF
V gene: TRBV18
clone size: .
J gene: TRBJ2-5
D gene: .

CDR3 DNA: TGTGCCAGCAGCCTCCAGGGGGCCCGACCCTCTGAAGCTTTCTTT
CDR3 protein: CASSLQGARPSEAFF
V gene: TRBV11-3
clone size: .
J gene: TRBJ1-1
D gene: TRBD1

CDR3 DNA: TGTGCCAGCAGTTCCCACCTGGCAGATACGCAGTATTTT
CDR3 protein: CASSSHLADTQYF
V gene: TRBV6-6
clone size: .
J gene: TRBJ2-3
D gene: .

CDR3 DNA: TGTGCCAGCAGACCAACAGGGGACCCCTACGAGCAGTACTTC
CDR3 protein: CASRPTGDPYEQYF
V gene: TRBV27
clone size: once
J gene: TRBJ2-7
D gene: TRBD1

CDR3 DNA: TGTGCCAGCAGTACCCCCCGTAACCGAAGGCCGAAAGAGACCCAGTACTTC
CDR3 protein: CASSTPRNRRPKETQYF
V gene: TRBV2
clone size: .
J gene: TRBJ2-5
D gene: .